These 28 T cell receptor beta chains were all obtained from the same sample, sequenced in a study of blood T cell repertoires in COVID-19. Sequencing used immunoSEQ multiplex PCR; TCRdb keeps in-frame clones, though not all of them. The data contain some 200,000 clones, 84% of them singletons. The specimen was peripheral blood. The receptors originated from a woman between 45 and 60 years old with active or convalescent COVID-19.

The chain combines TRBV14 with TRBJ2-7, with 7 nucleotides matching TRBD1. Germline lookup yields CDR1 SGHDN and CDR2 FVKESK. V lost 6 bases to trimming and J lost 0 bases; unmatched junction nucleotides: 5. This CDR3 has 14 amino acids. In DNA form, the CDR3 reads TGTGCCAGCAGATCCGGGACAGACTCCTACGAGCAGTACTTC. Protein sequence: CASRSGTDSYEQYF.

CDR3 in DNA: TGTGCCAGTAAGCCGGACAGCCCTGACTATGGCTACACCTTC. Protein sequence: CASKPDSPDYGYTF. This rearrangement joins TRBV19 to TRBJ1-2; possibly TRBD1 for D (6 bases). The CDR3 is 14 residues long. Deletions cut 7 bases from V and 3 bases from J, with 15 bases between. Per the germline V gene, CDR1 is LNHDA and CDR2 is SQIVND (reference sequence). The variable domain in full, completed from reference TRBV19 and TRBJ1-2, reads DGGITQSPKYLFRKEGQNVTLSCEQNLNHDAMYWYRQDPGQGLRLIYYSQIVNDFQKGDIAEGYSVSREKKESFPLTVTSAQKNPTAFYLCASKPDSPDYGYTFGSGTRLTVV.

The chain carries TRBV6-1 and TRBJ1-4, with D perhaps TRBD1 (6 bases). Trimming removed 8 bases from V and 4 bases from J, with 11 bases in between. The CDR3 extends over 13 amino acids. The germline gives CDR1 MNHNS, CDR2 SASEGT. The CDR3 protein is CASLDSNNEKLFF. Written as DNA, the CDR3 is TGTGCCAGCTTGGACAGTAATAATGAAAAACTGTTTTTT.

The rearrangement uses TRBV29-1 and TRBJ2-5; TRBD2 matches 9 bases. Trimming removed 3 bases from V and 5 bases from J; junction bases left unmatched: 4. The CDR3 length is 13 residues. Germline V lookup: CDR1 SQVTM, CDR2 ANQGSEA. DNA of the CDR3: TGCAGCGTTGAGGCGGGAGGGGGGGAGACCCAGTACTTC. It yields the protein CSVEAGGGETQYF.

The chain uses TRBV5-1 and TRBJ1-1, with D possibly TRBD1 on 6 matching bases. The V end was cut by 0 bases, the J end by 1 base, with 22 bases between. This CDR3 contains 19 residues. Germline CDR1 SGHRS, CDR2 YFSETQ. CDR3 residues: CASSLGSLRGASGNTEAFF. CDR3 DNA sequence: TGCGCCAGCAGCTTGGGATCTCTACGGGGGGCGTCGGGGAACACTGAAGCTTTCTTT. Full variable domain (missing parts from reference TRBV5-1 and TRBJ1-1): KAGVTQTPRYLIKTRGQQVTLSCSPISGHRSVSWYQQTPGQGLQFLFEYFSETQRNKGNFPGRFSGRQFSNSRSEMNVSTLELGDSALYLCASSLGSLRGASGNTEAFFGQGTRLTVV.

This clone was picked up many times. V gene TRBV14 combines with J gene TRBJ1-2; D is unclear. V was clipped by 4 bases and J by 3 bases, with 9 bases between them. The CDR3 covers 13 residues. Germline V gives CDR1 SGHDN, CDR2 FVKESK. The CDR3 nucleotides read TGTGCCAGCAGCCCGAACATGGACTATGGCTACACCTTC. It is translated as CASSPNMDYGYTF.

CDR3 sequence: CASSGGRTRTDTQYF. DNA for the CDR3: TGTGCCAGCAGCGGGGGGAGGACACGCACAGATACGCAGTATTTT. The chain carries TRBV28 and TRBJ2-3; the match to TRBD2 covers 7 bases. Trimming at V came to 6 bases and at J to 1 base, leaving 7 bases not matched to a gene. The CDR3 spans 15 residues. Per the germline V gene, CDR1 is MDHEN and CDR2 is SYDVKM.

The J gene is TRBJ2-1, the V gene TRBV7-9; D is possibly TRBD1 (5 bases). V shed 3 bases and J shed 9 bases, with 15 bases lying between them. Germline values: CDR1 SEHNR, CDR2 FQNEAQ (reference sequence). CDR3 length: 14 residues. This CDR3 reads CASSLGQGLGEQFF. Here the CDR3 DNA reads TGTGCCAGCAGCTTGGGGCAGGGCCTCGGTGAGCAGTTCTTC.

The chain carries TRBV5-5 and TRBJ2-3; D not resolved. This CDR3 spans 13 amino acids. The V gene lost 4 bases and the J gene lost 4 bases, with 10 bases spanning the gap. Germline CDR1 and CDR2: SGHKS and YYEKEE (reference sequence). Here the CDR3 reads CASSLQDADTQYF. Written as DNA, the CDR3 is TGTGCCAGCAGCCTCCAGGATGCAGATACGCAGTATTTT.

The chain links TRBV2 to TRBJ1-2, with D unresolved. The CDR3 spans 14 residues. Germline loops: CDR1 SNHLY, CDR2 FYNNEI. V lost 4 bases to trimming and J lost 2 bases, with 11 bases between them. The CDR3 DNA reads as TGTGCCAGCAGTGGGGAGGCGGTCAACTATGGCTACACCTTC. Translation: CASSGEAVNYGYTF.

This clone showed up just once. The gene calls are TRBV28 and TRBJ1-5; D gene unclear. Germline-derived CDR1 and CDR2 are MDHEN and SYDVKM. Trimming stripped 5 bases from V and 10 bases from J, with 12 bases between. The CDR3 sequence is 12 residues long. The CDR3 is CASSTSPRPQHF. The CDR3 DNA reads TGTGCCAGCAGTACTTCCCCCCGACCCCAGCATTTT.

CDR3 in amino acids: CASSLGQNTGELFF. The CDR3 nucleotides are TGTGCCAGCAGCTTAGGACAGAACACCGGGGAGCTGTTTTTT. V gene TRBV5-5 combines with J gene TRBJ2-2; TRBD1 is a possible D gene (5 bases). The V end lost 2 bases, the J end lost 1 base, and 6 bases lay between the germline ends. Germline V CDR1 and CDR2: SGHKS, YYEKEE (reference sequence). The CDR3 is made up of 14 amino acids.

The chain joins TRBV10-3 to TRBJ2-5; 9 bases are shared with TRBD2. Germline assignment: CDR1 ENHRY and CDR2 SYGVKD. V lost 4 bases and J lost 1; bases outside the gene matches: 7. The length of the CDR3 is 16 residues. CDR3 DNA: TGTGCCATCAGTGGTAGGACTAGCGCCCTCCAAGAGACCCAGTACTTC. Residues: CAISGRTSALQETQYF.

This clone was counted once. The chain couples TRBV12-5 to TRBJ1-1; the D is unclear. The germline V gene encodes CDR1 LGHNT and CDR2 FRNRAP. V lost 6 bases and J 2 bases, leaving 10 bases between the germline ends. This CDR3 region has 13 residues. CDR3 region: CASGLNSNTEAFF. The CDR3 nucleotides read TGTGCTAGTGGCCTGAACTCTAACACTGAAGCTTTCTTT.

The V call is TRBV2, the J call TRBJ1-4; D is unclear. This CDR3 region has 15 residues. V was trimmed by 4 bases and J by 8 bases, leaving 17 bases between them. Germline V CDR1 and CDR2: SNHLY, FYNNEI. The CDR3 protein is CASSANFFVVEKLFF. The CDR3 DNA follows: TGTGCCAGCAGTGCCAACTTCTTTGTGGTCGAAAAACTGTTTTTT.

This clone was observed once. V gene TRBV2 combines with J gene TRBJ2-5, with TRBD2 identical over 10 bases. CDR1 and CDR2 (germline): SNHLY, FYNNEI. The CDR3 has 15 amino acids. With 5 bases clipped from V and 8 bases from J, the junction kept 11 bases outside the gene matches. CDR3: CASSKGSGGSETQYF. The CDR3 nucleotides are TGTGCCAGCAGTAAAGGTAGCGGGGGGTCTGAAACCCAGTACTTC.

The chain employs TRBV11-3 and TRBJ1-1; TRBD1 might be the D (6 bases). This CDR3 has 13 residues. Trimming took off 3 bases at V and 5 bases at J, with 10 bases between the two ends. The germline V gene has CDR1 SGHNT and CDR2 YENEEA. The CDR3 spells CASSFKGGTEAFF. DNA for the CDR3: TGTGCCAGCAGCTTTAAAGGGGGAACTGAAGCTTTCTTT.

The chain has TRBV11-2 and TRBJ1-1; 9 nucleotides match TRBD1. This CDR3 region has 12 residues. V shed 3 bases and J 8 bases; nucleotides not matched to a gene: 1. Germline CDR1 is SGHAT and CDR2 is FQNNGV. CDR3: CASSLGQGEAFF. The CDR3 coding sequence is TGTGCCAGCAGCTTGGGACAGGGAGAAGCTTTCTTT.

The V and J genes are TRBV27 and TRBJ1-2; TRBD1 is a possible D gene (6 bases). Per germline, CDR1 MNHEY and CDR2 SMNVEV (reference sequence). This CDR3 comprises 14 residues. The ends were cut back, 5 bases at V and 7 bases at J, with 17 bases in the middle. CDR3: CASSVTGGASGYTF. For the CDR3, the DNA is TGTGCCAGCAGTGTGACAGGAGGAGCCTCTGGCTACACCTTC.

The chain is built from TRBV29-1 and TRBJ2-2, with 7 bases matching TRBD1. Germline loops: CDR1 SQVTM, CDR2 ANQGSEA. The V segment lost 7 bases and the J segment 1 base; nucleotides outside the gene matches: 9. This CDR3 region has 15 residues. The CDR3 loop is CSAGTRQGNTGELFF. DNA of the CDR3: TGCAGCGCCGGCACCCGACAGGGGAACACCGGGGAGCTGTTTTTT.

DNA for the CDR3: TGTGCCAGCAAAAGACAGGGGGGGTCACCCCTCCACTTT. It is translated as CASKRQGGSPLHF. This chain links TRBV19 with TRBJ1-6, with 9 nucleotides matching TRBD1. The CDR3 has 13 amino acids. J gave up 10 bases and V 9 bases, and 7 bases lay outside the gene matches. CDR1 and CDR2 from the germline V gene are LNHDA and SQIVND (reference sequence).

The gene calls are TRBV15 and TRBJ2-7, with 9 bases lining up with TRBD2. Germline lookup yields CDR1 LNHNV and CDR2 YYDKDF (reference sequence). The CDR3 has 15 residues. With 3 bases clipped from V and 2 bases from J, the junction kept 5 bases outside the gene matches. The CDR3 is CATSSLTSGPYEQYF. The CDR3 nucleotides read TGTGCCACCAGCAGCTTGACTAGCGGACCCTACGAGCAGTACTTC.

This chain uses TRBV7-8 with TRBJ2-5; 7 bases are a match to TRBD2. The CDR3 spans 15 residues. The J segment lost 7 bases and the V segment lost 0 bases, leaving 8 bases of the junction unmatched. In germline, CDR1 is SGHVS, CDR2 FQNEAQ. The CDR3 nucleotides read TGTGCCAGCAGCTTAGCGGGAGGGACTCCCGGGACCCAGTACTTC. It is translated as CASSLAGGTPGTQYF. Filled out from reference TRBV7-8 and TRBJ2-5, the complete variable domain reads GAGVSQSPRYKVAKRGQDVALRCDPISGHVSLFWYQQALGQGPEFLTYFQNEAQLDKSGLPSDRFFAERPEGSVSTLKIQRTQQEDSAVYLCASSLAGGTPGTQYFGPGTRLLVL.

This clone was observed once. V is TRBV5-1 and J is TRBJ1-1; D gene uncertain. CDR3 size: 14 residues. Trimming cost V 3 bases and J 0 bases, with 9 bases left between them. Germline lookup yields CDR1 SGHRS and CDR2 YFSETQ. The CDR3 protein is CASSSGLMNTEAFF. The CDR3 DNA is TGCGCCAGCAGCTCCGGACTGATGAACACTGAAGCTTTCTTT.

The CDR3: CASRQGLAYGYTF. Written as DNA, the CDR3 is TGCGCCAGTAGACAGGGGTTGGCCTATGGCTACACCTTC. The chain uses TRBV5-1 and TRBJ1-2; 8 positions agree with TRBD1. Germline CDR1 SGHRS, CDR2 YFSETQ. The CDR3 has 13 residues. Unmatched junction bases numbered 7, after V lost 8 bases and J lost 4 bases. Full variable domain (rest looked up from reference TRBV5-1 and TRBJ1-2): KAGVTQTPRYLIKTRGQQVTLSCSPISGHRSVSWYQQTPGQGLQFLFEYFSETQRNKGNFPGRFSGRQFSNSRSEMNVSTLELGDSALYLCASRQGLAYGYTFGSGTRLTVV.

J is TRBJ2-3 and V is TRBV7-3; tentative D call: TRBD1 (6 bases). In germline, CDR1 is SGHTA, CDR2 FQGTGA. Trimming removed 5 bases from V and 0 bases from J, with 9 bases in between. The length of the CDR3 is 14 residues. CDR3: CASSLQGSTDTQYF. In DNA form, the CDR3 reads TGTGCCAGCAGCCTACAGGGAAGCACAGATACGCAGTATTTT.

The rearrangement joins TRBV3-1 (or the pseudogene TRBV3-2) to TRBJ1-4; D not certain. The CDR3 extends over 16 amino acids. V lost 0 bases and J lost 0, with 8 bases in between. The germline V gene has CDR1 LGHDT and CDR2 YNNKEL (reference sequence). In DNA, the CDR3 is TGTGCCAGCAGCCAAGACGTGCGCACAACTAATGAAAAACTGTTTTTT. Amino acids: CASSQDVRTTNEKLFF.

The CDR3 bases are TGTGCCAGCAGTCTCCAGGGGCCTGGGGCCAACGTCCTGACTTTC. Translated: CASSLQGPGANVLTF. The chain couples TRBV28 to TRBJ2-6; a weak D match, TRBD1 (6 bases). The V end was cut by 5 bases, the J end by 2 bases, with 10 bases between. This CDR3 contains 15 residues. Germline-derived CDR1 and CDR2 are MDHEN and SYDVKM.